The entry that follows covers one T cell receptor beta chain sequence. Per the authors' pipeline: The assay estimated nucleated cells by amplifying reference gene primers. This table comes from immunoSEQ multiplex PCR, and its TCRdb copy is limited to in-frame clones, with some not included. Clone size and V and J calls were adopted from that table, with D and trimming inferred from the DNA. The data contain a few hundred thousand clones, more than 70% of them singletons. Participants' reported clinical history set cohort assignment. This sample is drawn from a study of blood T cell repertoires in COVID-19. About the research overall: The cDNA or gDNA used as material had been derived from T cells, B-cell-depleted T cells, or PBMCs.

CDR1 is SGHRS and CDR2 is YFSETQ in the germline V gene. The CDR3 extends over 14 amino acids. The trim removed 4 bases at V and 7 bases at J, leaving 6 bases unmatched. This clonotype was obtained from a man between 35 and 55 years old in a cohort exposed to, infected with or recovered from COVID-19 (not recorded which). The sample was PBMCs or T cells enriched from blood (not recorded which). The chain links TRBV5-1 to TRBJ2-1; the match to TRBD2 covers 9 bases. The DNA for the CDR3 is TGCGCCAGCAGCATAGGAAGCGGGAGGAATGAGCAGTTCTTC. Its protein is CASSIGSGRNEQFF.